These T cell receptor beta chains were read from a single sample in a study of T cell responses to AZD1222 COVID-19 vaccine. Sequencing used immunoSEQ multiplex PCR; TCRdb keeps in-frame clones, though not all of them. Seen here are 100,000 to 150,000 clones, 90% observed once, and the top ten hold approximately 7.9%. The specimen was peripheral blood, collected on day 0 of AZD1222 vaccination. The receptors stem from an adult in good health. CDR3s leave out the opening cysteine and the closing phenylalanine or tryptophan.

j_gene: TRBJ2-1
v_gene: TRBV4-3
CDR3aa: ASSGRTLAAGSYNEQF

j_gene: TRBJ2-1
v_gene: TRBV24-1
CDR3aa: ATSESIEREGGNEQF

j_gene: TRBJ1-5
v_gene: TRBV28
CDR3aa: ASRGGDQPQH

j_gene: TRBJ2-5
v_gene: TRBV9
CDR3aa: ASSTEVRGETQY

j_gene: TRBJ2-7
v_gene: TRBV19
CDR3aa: ASSMGPGTPYEQY

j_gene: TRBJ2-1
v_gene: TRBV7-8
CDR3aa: ASSPRGEGIGSGNEQF

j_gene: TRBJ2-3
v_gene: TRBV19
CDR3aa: ASSMGAAVTDTQY

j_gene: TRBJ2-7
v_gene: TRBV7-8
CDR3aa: ASSSRIYPRTSYEQY

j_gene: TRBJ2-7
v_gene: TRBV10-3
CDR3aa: AISGTPGYEQY

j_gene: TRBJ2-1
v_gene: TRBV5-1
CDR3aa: ASTPRLSGNEQF

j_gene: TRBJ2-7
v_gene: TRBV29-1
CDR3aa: SARGTGESSYEQY

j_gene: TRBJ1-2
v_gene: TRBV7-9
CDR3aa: ASSLEFRSGYT

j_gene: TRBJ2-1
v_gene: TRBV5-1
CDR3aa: ASSLFWGRGTGAFLPYNEQF

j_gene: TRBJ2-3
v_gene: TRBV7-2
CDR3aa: ASSRRSGTGYTDTQY

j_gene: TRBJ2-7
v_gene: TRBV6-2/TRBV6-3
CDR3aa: ASSSLGTSGRRNEQY

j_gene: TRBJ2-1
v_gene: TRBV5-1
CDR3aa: ASSLVGAPRNEQF

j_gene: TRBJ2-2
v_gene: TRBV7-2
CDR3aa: ASSSGPLNAGELF

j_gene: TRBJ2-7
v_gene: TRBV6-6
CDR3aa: ASLMAGANEQY

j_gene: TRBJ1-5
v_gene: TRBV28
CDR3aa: ATQDNSNQPQH

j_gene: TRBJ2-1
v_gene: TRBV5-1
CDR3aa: ASSSDRGLYNEQF

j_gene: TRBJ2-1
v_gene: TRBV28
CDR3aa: ASTKRSGDNEQF

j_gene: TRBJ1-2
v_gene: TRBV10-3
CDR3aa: AIRGGLSGGYT

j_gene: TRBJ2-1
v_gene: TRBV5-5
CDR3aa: ASNRASGHNNEQF

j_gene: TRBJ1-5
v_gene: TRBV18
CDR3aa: ASSQVGGDQPQH

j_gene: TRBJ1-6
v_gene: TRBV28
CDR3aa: ASSLVRGGSPLH

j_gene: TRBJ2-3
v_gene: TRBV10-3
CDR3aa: AISESPPSTDTQY

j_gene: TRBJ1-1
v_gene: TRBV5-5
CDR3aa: ASSFSGRPSETEAF

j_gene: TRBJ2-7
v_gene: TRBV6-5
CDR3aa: ASSQEPGHHEQY

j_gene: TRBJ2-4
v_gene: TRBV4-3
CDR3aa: ASSPLAEDYRTENIQY

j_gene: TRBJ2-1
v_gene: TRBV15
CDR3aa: ATSTDRGNYNEQF